The 17 T cell receptor beta chains in this list originate from one sample, sequenced in a study of tumor-infiltrating lymphocytes in primary liver carcinoma. Unsorted whole blood yielded blood RNA, and germline DNA was extracted as well. A primer matching the constant region was used to make TCR beta cDNA from 500 ng of total RNA. Three nested multiplex PCR rounds, a slightly modified ARM-PCR method, built the TCR beta libraries. TRBV1-TRBV30 forward primers and a C-beta reverse primer were used in the first two PCR rounds, which each ran for nine to ten cycles. Each CDR3 protein gets one entry after TCRdb re-called the multiplex PCR reads with MiXCR. The profile shows 300,000 to 400,000 distinct CDR3 sequences, 65% of them singletons. Sequenced input: peripheral blood. These receptors all stem from a man in his forties or fifties with primary liver carcinoma and hepatitis B virus infection.

This clonotype appeared once. A junction end diverges from the germline sequence, so it may reflect a read error. The chain has TRBV29-1 and TRBJ2-7; D not certain. The CDR3 sequence is 13 residues long. Germline V gene data show CDR1 as SQVTM and CDR2 as ANQGSEA. This CDR3 is CSVEDPYSYEQHF. As DNA, the CDR3 is TGCAGCGTCGAAGACCCCTACTCCTACGAGCAGCACTTC.

Concerning this clonotype: This may arise from a read error, as a much more abundant clone is one base away. The chain links TRBV10-2 to TRBJ2-3; D call uncertain. V was clipped by 3 bases and J by 2 bases, with 12 bases between them. The CDR3 consists of 15 residues. Germline V lookup: CDR1 WSHSY, CDR2 SAAADI. The CDR3 sequence: CASSDATWTTDTQYF. The CDR3 DNA is TGCGCCAGCAGTGATGCGACATGGACCACAGATACGCAGTATTTT.

The table lists this clonotype with many counts. V gene TRBV5-6 combines with J gene TRBJ1-1, with D possibly being TRBD1 (6 bases). The germline V gene encodes CDR1 SGHDT and CDR2 YYEEEE. The CDR3 runs to 13 residues. Between the trimmed V and J ends, which lost 4 bases and 6 bases, there was a span of 13 bases. The CDR3 is CASSLGGPAEAFF. CDR3 coding DNA: TGTGCCAGCAGCCTCGGGGGGCCCGCTGAAGCTTTCTTT.

V usage is TRBV11-2 and J usage is TRBJ2-2; weak D call: TRBD2 (5 bases). The CDR3 consists of 16 residues. The V end lost 0 bases, the J end lost 5 bases, and 13 bases lay between the germline ends. Germline V gives CDR1 SGHAT, CDR2 FQNNGV. CDR3 bases: TGTGCCAGCAGCTTAGAGGAGCGGAGAGGGACCGGGGAGCTGTTTTTT. Residues: CASSLEERRGTGELFF.

In its sample, this clonotype was seen a few times. A much more abundant neighbour one base away suggests this may be a read error. The V gene is TRBV12-3 or TRBV12-4, the J gene TRBJ1-5; the match to TRBD1 covers 9 bases. The CDR3 extends over 16 amino acids. Trimming cost V 7 bases and J 7 bases; bases outside gene matches: 14. CDR3 region: CASTKKTGGSNQPQHF. CDR3 in DNA: TGTGCCAGCACCAAAAAGACAGGGGGATCTAACCAGCCCCAGCATTTT.

In regard to this clonotype: This may be a read error, as it is one base from a much larger clone. The chain combines TRBV10-3 with TRBJ2-2, with 9 bases matching TRBD1. CDR1 is ENHRY, CDR2 SYGVKD, per germline. This CDR3 contains 16 residues. CDR3 bases: TGTGCCATCAGTCCTCGGGGGACAGGGTCAACCGTGGAGCTGTTTTTT. Translation gives CAISPRGTGSTVELFF.

Comments on this clonotype: A much larger clone differs by one base, so this may be a read error. The chain's CDR3 is CASSYQTGDSNQSQHF. The CDR3 nucleotides are TGTGCCAGCAGTTACCAAACAGGGGACAGCAATCAGTCCCAGCATTTT. This chain connects TRBV6-6 to TRBJ1-5; the match to TRBD1 covers 7 bases. Looked up from germline, CDR1 is MNHNY and CDR2 is SVGAGI (reference sequence). This CDR3 is 16 amino acids long.

This clonotype occurred once. This chain links TRBV11-2 with TRBJ2-6; no clear D gene. With 10 bases removed from V and 0 bases from J, the gap between germline ends came to 13 bases. From germline, CDR1 is SGHAT and CDR2 FQNNGV. This CDR3 is 15 amino acids long. CDR3 sequence: CATQRPYSGANVLTF. CDR3 DNA: TGTGCCACCCAGCGACCGTACTCTGGGGCCAACGTCCTGACTTTC.

In this sample, this clonotype turned up many times. The chain uses TRBV7-9 and TRBJ2-7; the D gene could be TRBD1 or TRBD2 (5 bases each). Trimming left V 1 base short and J 7 bases short, with 14 bases between. The CDR3 totals 14 residues. The germline CDR1 and CDR2 sequences are SEHNR and FQNEAQ (reference sequence). CDR3 in amino acids: CASSLGGSLEEQYF. In DNA, the CDR3 is TGTGCCAGCAGCTTAGGGGGGTCCCTTGAGGAGCAGTACTTC. Full variable domain (remainder filled in from reference TRBV7-9 and TRBJ2-7): DTGVSQNPRHKITKRGQNVTFRCDPISEHNRLYWYRQTLGQGPEFLTYFQNEAQLEKSRLLSDRFSAERPKGSFSTLEIQRTEQGDSAMYLCASSLGGSLEEQYFGPGTRLTVT.

As concerns this clonotype: Possible read error: a much larger clone is one base away. V usage is TRBV29-1 and J usage is TRBJ2-7; 7 bases map to TRBD1. V was clipped by 4 bases and J by 3 bases; unmatched bases: 6. The CDR3 extends over 13 amino acids. CDR1 SQVTM and CDR2 ANQGSEA come from the germline V gene. The CDR3 coding sequence is TGCAGCGTTGCCTTCGCAGGGGGCTACGAGCAGTACTTC. Translation: CSVAFAGGYEQYF.

Note on this clonotype: A junction boundary mismatches the germline segment, possibly from a read error. V is TRBV11-3 and J is TRBJ2-1, with TRBD2 as a possible D gene (6 bases). Germline CDR1 reads SGHNT; CDR2 reads YENEEA. The CDR3 loop spans 14 amino acids. The chain's CDR3 is CTSSPRWRDNEQFF. The CDR3 DNA is TGTACCAGCAGCCCCCGGTGGAGGGACAATGAGCAGTTCTTC.

As to this clonotype: An end of the junction does not agree with germline; a read error may underlie this. The chain uses TRBV6-1 and TRBJ1-2, with TRBD1 as a possible D gene (6 bases). CDR3 length: 13 residues. Germline loops: CDR1 MNHNS, CDR2 SASEGT. CDR3 DNA: TGTACCAGCAGTGAAACAGGGACGCGAGGCTACACCTTC. Translated, it gives CTSSETGTRGYTF.

A remark on this clonotype: This could be a read error, since a much larger clone is one nucleotide away. Without the conserved terminal phenylalanine or tryptophan, this CDR3 likely stems from a read error. V gene TRBV29-1 combines with J gene TRBJ1-6; D perhaps matches TRBD1 (6 bases). This CDR3 contains 13 residues. V was shortened by 2 bases and J by 9 bases, with 11 bases between the two germline ends. Germline-derived CDR1 and CDR2 are SQVTM and ANQGSEA. The CDR3 here is CSVETGSGSPLHY. CDR3 coding DNA: TGCAGCGTTGAAACAGGGTCGGGTTCACCCCTCCACTAT.

This clonotype showed up many times. The chain is built from TRBV4-3 and TRBJ2-2; D gene unclear. CDR3 length equals 15 residues. Germline lookup yields CDR1 LGHNA and CDR2 YSLEER. Trimming shortened V by 0 bases and J by 6 bases, and 11 bases separated the two germline ends. The CDR3 is CASSQDATGAGELFF. CDR3 coding DNA: TGCGCCAGCAGCCAAGATGCCACTGGGGCCGGGGAGCTGTTTTTT.

This clonotype was counted ten times or more. The chain combines TRBV5-5 with TRBJ2-5; the D is unclear. The V gene lost 1 base and the J gene lost 5 bases, with 12 bases spanning the gap. Germline CDR1 reads SGHKS; CDR2 reads YYEKEE (reference sequence). The CDR3 runs to 14 residues. CDR3 residues: CASSLFAVIETQYF. CDR3 DNA sequence: TGTGCCAGCAGCTTGTTTGCGGTGATCGAGACCCAGTACTTC.

For this clonotype: A much larger clone lies one base from this, so it may be a read error. The V gene is TRBV4-2, the J gene TRBJ1-4, with D maybe TRBD1 (5 bases). The CDR3 sequence is 18 residues long. Germline V gene sequence: CDR1 LGHNA, CDR2 YNFKEQ. CDR3: CASSLRQNPYTTNEELFF. The CDR3 nucleotides read TGTGCCAGCAGCCTTAGACAGAACCCCTATACGACTAATGAAGAACTGTTTTTT.

The table lists this clonotype with many counts. The gene calls are TRBV11-2 and TRBJ2-1; 7 bases agree with TRBD2. The germline V gene encodes CDR1 SGHAT and CDR2 FQNNGV. The V and J ends lost 2 bases and 10 bases, in that order; junction bases with no gene match: 14. This CDR3 has 16 residues. CDR3 bases: TGTGCCAGCAGCTTACTGCGGGAGACTCGCCCCGGGGAGCAGTTCTTC. Translating it yields CASSLLRETRPGEQFF.